This TCR beta chain emerged from a study of OX40 agonist ivuxolimab in advanced cancers. Any history of autoimmune disease or systemic immunosuppression disqualified patients. Baseline was the first blood sampling point, followed by cycle 4 day 1 and cycle 7 day 1. Generated by immunoSEQ multiplex PCR, the TCRdb table keeps only in-frame clones and is missing some. Altogether tens of thousands of clones are present, around 85% being singletons, with the ten largest covering around 2.3%. Study-wide findings and caveats: Researchers report that CD8+ T cells had, on average, more expanded clones than CD4+.

Germline trimming cut 5 bases from V and 5 bases from J; bases unmatched to any gene: 8. Germline-derived CDR1 and CDR2 are SEHNR and FQNEAQ (reference sequence). CDR3 length: 15 residues. Turning to this clone: Its specificity is not known.

Sample: CD4+ or CD8+ T cells sorted from blood, taken in a trial of the OX40 agonist ivuxolimab. The chain joins TRBV7-9 to TRBJ2-5, with 10 bases lining up with TRBD1. This receptor was obtained from an adult with an advanced solid tumor such as melanoma, head and neck, liver or kidney cancer. In DNA form, the CDR3 reads TGTGCCAGCAGCCCGACAGGGGGCGCGGGGGAGACCCAGTACTTC. It is translated as CASSPTGGAGETQYF.